This record concerns one T cell receptor (beta chain) sequence. Its specific antigen is unknown. The DNA ends 3 residues before the CDR3 does, and the rest of the CDR3 is filled in from the germline J gene. The data derive from a study of T cells in women clearing cervical HPV infection (dated by TCRdb to 2016 to 2019). The study in broad terms: The cases were some 27 women with histologically confirmed HPV16-related CIN3 or worse, and 2 of these cases were invasive cancers. The controls were around 26 women whose single incident HPV16 infection cleared within 12 months with no development of precancer or cancer. Blood from cases was drawn at the visit where the lesion was first identified, while blood from controls was drawn once the infection was no longer detected. Among cases, blood sampling came a median of almost 150 days after lesion detection, with an interquartile range of roughly 85 to 200 days. HLA typing was available for only a few women, so HLA type could not be excluded as a confounder. The exploratory proof-of-principle case-control study was nested within the Guanacaste HPV Natural History Study in Costa Rica and compared TCR repertoires across cervical HPV16 outcomes. Cases and controls were matched on age within five years and on year of sample collection. Cases had a median age of roughly 35 years compared with 38 for controls, and baseline characteristics showed no significant differences between the groups. In the parent cohort, 10,049 women aged 18 or older were enrolled in Guanacaste, Costa Rica, during about 1992 to 1994 and then followed for approximately seven years. Quality controls consisted of five blinded duplicates per group, for a total of roughly 60 samples made up of approximately 50 participants and about ten replicates.

Using the immunoSEQ assay, multiplex PCR amplified TCR beta CDR3 regions from an average of around 1,300 ng of genomic DNA per sample. To correct primer bias, the assay used a complete synthetic TCR repertoire to set an amplification baseline. The amplicons were sequenced using the Illumina platform. Under the source paper's analysis protocol: Error correction of the sequences involved clustering with frequency ratios plus a modified nearest-neighbor algorithm, after which the sequences were analyzed in the immunoSEQ Analyzer using IMGT gene definitions. At each rarefaction depth, TCR richness and evenness were averaged across 20 rarefaction repeats, and any sample with fewer sequences than the depth was left out. Wilcoxon rank sum tests with FDR correction were used to compare V, D and J gene relative abundances between the groups. An intraclass correlation of 90% to 97% for TCR richness and an average of about 77% across some 69 gene segments were obtained from the blinded duplicates. In TCRdb, the immuneACCESS table is reduced to in-frame sequences with V and J assigned. These tables do not hold every clone; where another copy was compared, an unresolved V gene accounts for under half, and the others remain unexplained. Clone size and V and J calls were adopted from that table, with D and trimming inferred from the DNA. The sample's table covers approximately 32,000 clones. Under 8% of the sample rests with the top ten.

Every participant had a single incident cervical HPV16 infection, and prevalent HPV16 infections were excluded. Cervical HPV DNA was detected by MY09/MY11 PCR, and genotyping was performed by dot-blot hybridization. Approximately 16 mL of heparinized blood were centrifuged, and the buffy coat was aliquoted, frozen at -30°C, then stored at -80°C. QIAGEN kits were used to extract genomic DNA from the buffy coat specimens. The research as a whole found: TRBV6-7 relative abundance was lower in cases than in controls (about 0.099% versus 0.17%; Bonferroni P = 0.0008). Cases were distinguished from controls with an estimated AUC of approximately 0.8 by random forest classifiers combining richness and V gene abundances. Whether associations preceded infection or resulted from infection could not be shown with the cross-sectional design, and effector/memory subsets and HPV-specific T cells were not isolated. TCR repertoire richness was significantly higher in CIN3+ cases than in controls across sequencing depths, while evenness did not differ. Because T-cell numbers per sample were unknown, differences in richness could reflect varying T-cell content rather than repertoire biology.

CDR1 LNHDA and CDR2 SQIVND were looked up in the germline V gene (reference sequence). The CDR3 goes from the cysteine to the phenylalanine over 17 residues. The CDR3 was read in part: 42 bases, with the frame set at base 1. Sequencing used blood buffy coat. The sequence was obtained from a woman between 18 and 69 years old with a cervical HPV16 infection that either progressed to CIN3+ or cleared (not recorded which). This receptor chain uses TRBV19 and TRBJ1-2, with a tentative D gene TRBD1 over 5 matching bases. The CDR3 protein sequence reads: CASSKPWTRESYNDYTF. CDR3 DNA (partial): TGTGCCAGTAGTAAACCTTGGACACGCGAGTCCTACAATGAC.